Following are 25 T cell receptor beta chains from one sample sequenced in a study of cytomegalovirus exposure and HLA in healthy donors. 60 Vbeta and 13 Jbeta primers were used in PCR. Measured with immunoSEQ multiplex PCR; TCRdb has only the in-frame clones, and not every one. The profile shows 100,000 to 150,000 clones, about four fifths of them singletons. The sample taken for sequencing was PBMCs. The source of these receptors is a woman in her forties or fifties in good health and CMV-seropositive.

The rearrangement uses TRBV2 and TRBJ2-3, with 7 bases fitting TRBD1. The CDR3 is made up of 14 amino acids. CDR1 is SNHLY and CDR2 is FYNNEI in the germline V gene. The V gene end was trimmed by 6 bases and the J gene end by 2 bases; junction bases not matched to a gene: 5. This CDR3 reads CASRLTGVTDTQYF. The CDR3 DNA reads TGTGCCAGCAGGTTAACAGGGGTCACAGATACGCAGTATTTT.

As to this clone: Sequence at one end of the junction differs from germline and may be a read error. This chain connects TRBV27 to TRBJ2-7; TRBD2 might be the D (6 bases). Germline CDR1 and CDR2: MNHEY and SMNVEV (reference sequence). This CDR3 region has 14 residues. For the CDR3, the DNA is TGTGCCCGCCCGGGGGAACCCGAGAGCTACGGGCAGTACTTC. It is translated as CARPGEPESYGQYF.

This chain connects TRBV6-6 to TRBJ1-2, with D uncertain. V dropped 0 bases and J dropped 3 bases, with 11 bases sitting between them. Germline lookup yields CDR1 MNHNY and CDR2 SVGAGI (reference sequence). The CDR3 contains 15 residues. The CDR3 is CASSYSIGVDYGYTF. Here the CDR3 DNA reads TGTGCCAGCAGTTACTCGATCGGGGTAGACTATGGCTACACCTTC.

This chain uses TRBV5-4 with TRBJ1-1, with a tentative D call TRBD1 (5 bases). Germline V gene data show CDR1 as SGHNT and CDR2 as YYREEE (reference sequence). The V end lost 4 bases, the J end lost 1 base, and 8 bases lay between the germline ends. This CDR3 has 13 residues. CDR3 bases: TGTGCCAGCAGCAACAGGTGGAACACTGAAGCTTTCTTT. Translated, it gives CASSNRWNTEAFF.

This clone appeared once. The V call is TRBV5-6, the J call TRBJ2-5, with 8 bases fitting TRBD2. Germline lookup yields CDR1 SGHDT and CDR2 YYEEEE. Trimming removed 6 bases from V and 7 bases from J; junction bases left unmatched: 14. This CDR3 is built from 15 residues. As DNA, the CDR3 is TGTGCCAGCACCTGGTTTGGCGGGGGGACGGCGACCCAGTACTTC. Encoded protein: CASTWFGGGTATQYF.

The rearrangement uses TRBV7-2 and TRBJ1-1; D uncertain. This CDR3 has 13 amino acids. Deletions cut 4 bases from V and 4 bases from J, with 10 bases between. Germline assignment: CDR1 SGHTA and CDR2 FQGNSA. CDR3 coding DNA: TGTGCCAGCAGCTGGCTCCAGGTCACTGAAGCTTTCTTT. It translates to CASSWLQVTEAFF.

V is TRBV25-1 and J is TRBJ2-7; 12 bases are shared with TRBD1. Germline assignment: CDR1 MGHDK and CDR2 SYGVNS. CDR3 size: 15 residues. J was trimmed by 3 bases and V by 3 bases; bases with no gene match: 3. CDR3 nucleotide sequence: TGTGCCAGCAGTGAGGGACAGGGGGCTCACTACGAGCAGTACTTC. The encoded protein is CASSEGQGAHYEQYF.

The CDR3 sequence is CASSMRQDAYPYEQYF. The CDR3 DNA reads TGTGCCAGTAGTATGAGACAGGACGCCTACCCCTACGAGCAGTACTTC. The gene calls are TRBV19 and TRBJ2-7, with a weak D call TRBD1 (6 bases). Trimming stripped 3 bases from V and 2 bases from J, with 17 bases between. Germline V lookup: CDR1 LNHDA, CDR2 SQIVND (reference sequence). This CDR3 has 16 residues.

V usage is TRBV4-1 and J usage is TRBJ2-1, with 8 bases that match TRBD2. After removal of 6 bases from V and 4 bases from J, the junction contained 5 bases not matched to a gene. CDR1 MGHRA and CDR2 YSYEKL come from the germline V gene. CDR3 length: 14 residues. The CDR3 is CASSGAGDYNEQFF. The CDR3 DNA follows: TGCGCCAGCAGTGGAGCGGGGGATTACAATGAGCAGTTCTTC.

The genes are TRBV19 and TRBJ2-7, with D possibly being TRBD2 (6 bases). This CDR3 contains 13 residues. Trimming stripped 8 bases from V and 2 bases from J, with 13 bases between. Per germline, CDR1 LNHDA and CDR2 SQIVND (reference sequence). As DNA, the CDR3 is TGTGCCAGTCAAGGGACTCAAGCCTACGAGCAGTACTTC. Residues: CASQGTQAYEQYF.

This sequence joins TRBV4-2 and TRBJ2-1, with TRBD2 matching 13 bases. Germline V gives CDR1 LGHNA, CDR2 YNFKEQ. J was trimmed by 7 bases and V by 4 bases; bases with no gene match: 4. The CDR3 runs to 15 residues. Here the CDR3 DNA reads TGTGCCAGCAGCCTCCGACTAGCGGGGGGTAATGAGCAGTTCTTC. Translation gives CASSLRLAGGNEQFF.

The chain links TRBV11-2 to TRBJ1-2; D possibly corresponds to TRBD1 (6 bases). The CDR3 is 13 residues long. Per germline, CDR1 SGHAT and CDR2 FQNNGV. V lost 6 bases and J 2 bases, leaving 10 bases between the germline ends. The CDR3 sequence: CASRRGANYGYTF. The CDR3 DNA follows: TGTGCCAGCAGGCGGGGGGCCAACTATGGCTACACCTTC.

This clone was found a few times. The chain employs TRBV2 and TRBJ2-7; D is possibly TRBD1 (6 bases). The CDR3 consists of 17 residues. CDR1 is SNHLY and CDR2 is FYNNEI in the germline V gene. Trimming removed 10 bases from V and 1 base from J, with 26 bases in between. The CDR3, as DNA: TGTGCCATCCCGAGGGCAGGGGCGGATTTAAGTTCCTACGAGCAGTACTTC. Translated: CAIPRAGADLSSYEQYF.

The V gene is TRBV27, the J gene TRBJ2-4, with D tentatively TRBD2 (5 bases). Trimming removed 4 bases from V and 3 bases from J, with 16 bases in between. Per germline, CDR1 MNHEY and CDR2 SMNVEV (reference sequence). The CDR3 sequence is 16 residues long. For the CDR3, the DNA is TGTGCCAGCAGTTCAACTAGTATTGTCGACAAAAACATTCAGTACTTC. This translates into CASSSTSIVDKNIQYF.

The chain carries TRBV6-1 and TRBJ2-7; 8 nucleotides agree with TRBD2. The germline CDR1 and CDR2 sequences are MNHNS and SASEGT. The CDR3 spans 15 residues. The V segment lost 4 bases and the J segment 1 base; nucleotides outside the gene matches: 6. CDR3 region: CASSASGGSSYEQYF. CDR3 DNA: TGTGCCAGCAGTGCTTCGGGGGGGTCTTCCTACGAGCAGTACTTC.

The chain recombines TRBV29-1 with TRBJ2-3; D ambiguous. CDR1 and CDR2 (germline): SQVTM, ANQGSEA. Between the trimmed V and J ends, which lost 3 bases and 0 bases, there was a span of 13 bases. This CDR3 is built from 15 residues. CDR3 sequence (DNA): TGCAGCGTTGATTCCCGGGTGACTAGCACAGATACGCAGTATTTT. Translating it yields CSVDSRVTSTDTQYF.

The V and J genes are TRBV30 and TRBJ1-1; D ambiguous. CDR1 and CDR2 from the germline V gene are GTSNPN and SVGIG (reference sequence). Deletions cut 8 bases from V and 1 base from J, with 17 bases between. This CDR3 is built from 14 residues. Here the CDR3 DNA reads TGTGCCACCGGCATGAGGAGGAGGAACACTGAAGCTTTCTTT. It yields the protein CATGMRRRNTEAFF.

The chain links TRBV7-9 to TRBJ1-1, with 8 bases that match TRBD1. Germline trimming cut 4 bases from V and 8 bases from J; bases unmatched to any gene: 3. Per germline, CDR1 SEHNR and CDR2 FQNEAQ (reference sequence). The CDR3 runs 12 residues. CDR3 protein: CASSWDRSEAFF. Written as DNA, the CDR3 is TGTGCCAGCAGCTGGGACAGGTCCGAAGCTTTCTTT.

V is TRBV13 and J is TRBJ2-3; possibly TRBD2 for D (6 bases). The CDR3 is made up of 15 amino acids. Trimming left V 1 base short and J 1 base short, with 9 bases between. In germline, CDR1 is PRHDT, CDR2 FYEKMQ (reference sequence). The CDR3 loop is CASSLVGEGTDTQYF. In nucleotides, the CDR3 is TGTGCCAGCAGCTTAGTCGGGGAGGGCACAGATACGCAGTATTTT.

The chain links TRBV5-1 to TRBJ2-4; D might be TRBD2 (6 bases). The germline CDR1 and CDR2 sequences are SGHRS and YFSETQ. This CDR3 comprises 13 residues. V was cut by 4 bases and J by 13 bases, with 18 bases left in between. CDR3 coding DNA: TGCGCCAGCAGCACCCGGGACCCGGGGAGGCAGTACTTC. Encoded protein: CASSTRDPGRQYF.

The CDR3 sequence: CASSPAGTGGEQFF. In nucleotides, the CDR3 is TGCGCCAGCAGCCCCGCGGGAACCGGGGGTGAGCAGTTCTTC. The V gene is TRBV5-1, the J gene TRBJ2-1; the D gene is possibly TRBD2 (6 bases). The germline V gene encodes CDR1 SGHRS and CDR2 YFSETQ. V lost 4 bases and J 9 bases, leaving 17 bases between the germline ends. The CDR3 consists of 14 residues. The variable domain in full, with the rest retrieved from reference TRBV5-1 and TRBJ2-1, is KAGVTQTPRYLIKTRGQQVTLSCSPISGHRSVSWYQQTPGQGLQFLFEYFSETQRNKGNFPGRFSGRQFSNSRSEMNVSTLELGDSALYLCASSPAGTGGEQFFGPGTRLTVL.

This sequence joins TRBV30 and TRBJ1-2, with 10 nucleotides matching TRBD1. Germline V CDR1 and CDR2: GTSNPN, SVGIG (reference sequence). Unmatched junction bases numbered 12, after V lost 1 base and J lost 4 bases. CDR3 size: 17 residues. The CDR3 bases are TGTGCCTGGAGTGCCACGGGGACAGGGGCGCTGTTCTATGGCTACACCTTC. It specifies CAWSATGTGALFYGYTF.

This clone was seen more than once but under ten times. This chain joins TRBV7-9 and TRBJ2-7; tentative D call: TRBD1 (5 bases). The ends were cut back, 4 bases at V and 4 bases at J, with 8 bases in the middle. Germline V CDR1 and CDR2: SEHNR, FQNEAQ (reference sequence). This CDR3 is 12 amino acids long. Here the CDR3 reads CASSSTGYEQYF. The CDR3 region has the DNA TGTGCCAGCAGCTCTACAGGTTACGAGCAGTACTTC. Together with reference TRBV7-9 and TRBJ2-7, the CDR3 gives the full variable domain: DTGVSQNPRHKITKRGQNVTFRCDPISEHNRLYWYRQTLGQGPEFLTYFQNEAQLEKSRLLSDRFSAERPKGSFSTLEIQRTEQGDSAMYLCASSSTGYEQYFGPGTRLTVT.

The sample holds a few counts of this clone. The V call is TRBV5-1, the J call TRBJ2-3, with 7 bases matching TRBD2. Germline lookup yields CDR1 SGHRS and CDR2 YFSETQ. After removal of 4 bases from V and 6 bases from J, the junction contained 17 bases not matched to a gene. The CDR3 runs to 17 residues. The CDR3 nucleotides are TGCGCCAGCAGCCTCGGGGTTGGCGGGAGTTATTCCGATACGCAGTATTTT. As protein: CASSLGVGGSYSDTQYF.

The rearrangement uses TRBV11-3 and TRBJ2-3; TRBD1 is a possible D gene (5 bases). CDR3 size: 14 residues. Per germline, CDR1 SGHNT and CDR2 YENEEA. V gave up 8 bases and J gave up 5 bases, with 17 bases separating them. This CDR3 is CASGQGSLLDTQYF. CDR3 in DNA: TGTGCCAGCGGCCAGGGATCCCTCCTAGATACGCAGTATTTT.